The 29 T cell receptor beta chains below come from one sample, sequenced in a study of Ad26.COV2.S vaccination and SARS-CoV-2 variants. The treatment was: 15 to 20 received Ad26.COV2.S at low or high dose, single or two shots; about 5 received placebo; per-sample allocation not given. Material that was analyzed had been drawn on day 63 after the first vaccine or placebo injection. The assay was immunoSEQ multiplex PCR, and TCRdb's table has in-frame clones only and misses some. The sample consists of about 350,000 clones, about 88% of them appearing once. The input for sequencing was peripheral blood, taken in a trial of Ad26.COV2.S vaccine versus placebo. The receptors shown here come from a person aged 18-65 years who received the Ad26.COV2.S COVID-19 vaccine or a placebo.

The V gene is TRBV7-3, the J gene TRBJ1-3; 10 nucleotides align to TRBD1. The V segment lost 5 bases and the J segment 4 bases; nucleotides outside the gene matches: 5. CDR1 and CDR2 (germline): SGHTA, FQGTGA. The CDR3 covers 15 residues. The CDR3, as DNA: TGTGCCAGCAGCCCTGACAGGGGGCTAGGAAACACCATATATTTT. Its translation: CASSPDRGLGNTIYF.

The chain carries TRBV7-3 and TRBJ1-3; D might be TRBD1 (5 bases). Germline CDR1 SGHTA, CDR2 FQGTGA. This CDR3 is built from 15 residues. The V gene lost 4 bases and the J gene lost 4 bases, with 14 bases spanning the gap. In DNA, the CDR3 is TGTGCCAGCAGCTCCACCGCCCGGGGGGGAAACACCATATATTTT. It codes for CASSSTARGGNTIYF.

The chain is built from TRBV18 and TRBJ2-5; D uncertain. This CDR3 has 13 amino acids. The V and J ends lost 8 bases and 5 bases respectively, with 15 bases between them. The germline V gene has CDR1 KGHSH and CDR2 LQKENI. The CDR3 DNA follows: TGTGCCAGCGGGCAGCTAAACGGGGAGACCCAGTACTTC. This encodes CASGQLNGETQYF. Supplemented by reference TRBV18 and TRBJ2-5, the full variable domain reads NAGVMQNPRHLVRRRGQEARLRCSPMKGHSHVYWYRQLPEEGLKFMVYLQKENIIDESGMPKERFSAEFPKEGPSILRIQQVVRGDSAAYFCASGQLNGETQYFGPGTRLLVL.

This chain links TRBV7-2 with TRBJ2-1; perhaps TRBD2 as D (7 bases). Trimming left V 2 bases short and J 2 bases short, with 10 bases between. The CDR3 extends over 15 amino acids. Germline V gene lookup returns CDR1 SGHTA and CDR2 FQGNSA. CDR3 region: CASSLLGGPYNEQFF. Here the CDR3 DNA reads TGTGCCAGCAGCTTACTCGGGGGGCCCTACAATGAGCAGTTCTTC.

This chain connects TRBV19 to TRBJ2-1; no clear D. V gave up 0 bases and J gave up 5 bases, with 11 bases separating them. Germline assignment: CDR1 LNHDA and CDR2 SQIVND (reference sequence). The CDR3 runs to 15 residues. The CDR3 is CASSIDPIRDNEQFF. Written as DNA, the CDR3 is TGTGCCAGTAGTATAGATCCCATCCGGGACAATGAGCAGTTCTTC.

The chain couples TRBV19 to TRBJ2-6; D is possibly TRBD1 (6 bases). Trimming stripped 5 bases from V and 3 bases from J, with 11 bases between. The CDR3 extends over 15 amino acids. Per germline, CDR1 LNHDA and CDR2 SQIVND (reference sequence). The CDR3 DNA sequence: TGTGCCAGTAGTCTCAGGGGTCGTGGGGCCAACGTCCTGACTTTC. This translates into CASSLRGRGANVLTF. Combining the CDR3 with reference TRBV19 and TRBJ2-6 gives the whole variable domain DGGITQSPKYLFRKEGQNVTLSCEQNLNHDAMYWYRQDPGQGLRLIYYSQIVNDFQKGDIAEGYSVSREKKESFPLTVTSAQKNPTAFYLCASSLRGRGANVLTFGAGSRLTVL.

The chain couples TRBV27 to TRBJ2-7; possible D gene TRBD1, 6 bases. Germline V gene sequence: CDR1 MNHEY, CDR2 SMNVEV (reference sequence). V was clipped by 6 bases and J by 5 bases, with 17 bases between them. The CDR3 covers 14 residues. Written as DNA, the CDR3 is TGTGCCAGCAGACACCCCACAGGGTACCACGAGCAGTACTTC. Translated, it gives CASRHPTGYHEQYF.

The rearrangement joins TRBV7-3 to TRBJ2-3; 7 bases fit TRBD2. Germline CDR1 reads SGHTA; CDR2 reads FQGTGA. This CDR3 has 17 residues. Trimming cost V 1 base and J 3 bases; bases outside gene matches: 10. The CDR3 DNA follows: TGTGCCAGCAGCTTAAATCCCGGCGGGGGAAGGACAGATACGCAGTATTTT. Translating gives CASSLNPGGGRTDTQYF.

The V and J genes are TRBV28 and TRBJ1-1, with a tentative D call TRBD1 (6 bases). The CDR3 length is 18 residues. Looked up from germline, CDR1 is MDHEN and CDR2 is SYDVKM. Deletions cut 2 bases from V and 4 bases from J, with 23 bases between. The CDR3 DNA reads TGTGCCAGCAGTTTACGACATCTTAAACGGGGGCGCAGCACTGAAGCTTTCTTT. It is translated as CASSLRHLKRGRSTEAFF.

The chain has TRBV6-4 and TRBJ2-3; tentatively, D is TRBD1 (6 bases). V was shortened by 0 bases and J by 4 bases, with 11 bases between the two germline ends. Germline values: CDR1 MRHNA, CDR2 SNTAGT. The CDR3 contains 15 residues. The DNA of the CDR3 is TGTGCCAGCAGTGACTCGATACAGGGTTCAGATACGCAGTATTTT. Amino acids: CASSDSIQGSDTQYF.

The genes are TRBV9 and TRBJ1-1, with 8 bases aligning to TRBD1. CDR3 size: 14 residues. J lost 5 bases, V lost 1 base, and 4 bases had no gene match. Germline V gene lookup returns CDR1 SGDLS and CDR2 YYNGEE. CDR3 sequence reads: CASSVRQGFTEAFF. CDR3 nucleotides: TGTGCCAGCAGCGTAAGACAGGGGTTTACTGAAGCTTTCTTT. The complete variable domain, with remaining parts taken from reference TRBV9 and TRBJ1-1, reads DSGVTQTPKHLITATGQRVTLRCSPRSGDLSVYWYQQSLDQGLQFLIQYYNGEERAKGNILERFSAQQFPDLHSELNLSSLELGDSALYFCASSVRQGFTEAFFGQGTRLTVV.

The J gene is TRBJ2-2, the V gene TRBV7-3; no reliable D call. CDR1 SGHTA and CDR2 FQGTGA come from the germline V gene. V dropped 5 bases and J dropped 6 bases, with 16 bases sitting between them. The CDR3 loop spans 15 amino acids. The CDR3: CASSADGFPPGELFF. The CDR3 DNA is TGTGCCAGCAGCGCAGATGGGTTCCCCCCCGGGGAGCTGTTTTTT.

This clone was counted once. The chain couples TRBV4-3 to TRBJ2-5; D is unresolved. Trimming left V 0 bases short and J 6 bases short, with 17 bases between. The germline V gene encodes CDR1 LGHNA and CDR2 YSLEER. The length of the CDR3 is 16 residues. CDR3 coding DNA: TGCGCCAGCAGCCAAGATGCTGCACTGAGTGGGAAGACCCAGTACTTC. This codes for CASSQDAALSGKTQYF.

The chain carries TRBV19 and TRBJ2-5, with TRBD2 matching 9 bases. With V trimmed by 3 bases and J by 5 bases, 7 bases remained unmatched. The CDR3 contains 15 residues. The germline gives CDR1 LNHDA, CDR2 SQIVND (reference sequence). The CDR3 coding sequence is TGTGCCAGTAGTATTCCCGCTAGCGGGGAGGAGACCCAGTACTTC. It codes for CASSIPASGEETQYF.

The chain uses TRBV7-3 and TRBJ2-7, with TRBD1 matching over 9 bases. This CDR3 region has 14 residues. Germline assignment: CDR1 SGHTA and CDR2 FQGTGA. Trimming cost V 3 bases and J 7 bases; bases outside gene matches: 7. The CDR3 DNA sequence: TGTGCCAGCAGCTTGGGACAGGGAACGGAAGAGCAGTACTTC. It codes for CASSLGQGTEEQYF.

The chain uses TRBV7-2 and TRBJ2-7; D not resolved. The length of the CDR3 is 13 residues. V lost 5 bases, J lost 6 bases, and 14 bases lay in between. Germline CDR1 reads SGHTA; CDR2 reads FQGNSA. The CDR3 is CASSGVVPAEQYF. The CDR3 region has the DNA TGTGCCAGCAGCGGTGTTGTCCCCGCCGAGCAGTACTTC.

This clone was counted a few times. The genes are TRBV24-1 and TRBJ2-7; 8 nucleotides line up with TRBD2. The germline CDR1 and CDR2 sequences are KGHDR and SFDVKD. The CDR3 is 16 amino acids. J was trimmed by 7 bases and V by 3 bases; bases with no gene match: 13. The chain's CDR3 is CATSDDRGRGVLEQYF. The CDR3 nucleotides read TGTGCCACCAGTGATGACCGTGGGCGGGGGGTATTGGAGCAGTACTTC.

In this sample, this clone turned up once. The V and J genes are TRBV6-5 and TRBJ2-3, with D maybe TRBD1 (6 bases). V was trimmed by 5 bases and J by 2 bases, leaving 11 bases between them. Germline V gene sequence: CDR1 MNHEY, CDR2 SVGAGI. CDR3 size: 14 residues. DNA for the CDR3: TGTGCCAGCAGTCTCAGGGGCCCCACAGATACGCAGTATTTT. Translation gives CASSLRGPTDTQYF.

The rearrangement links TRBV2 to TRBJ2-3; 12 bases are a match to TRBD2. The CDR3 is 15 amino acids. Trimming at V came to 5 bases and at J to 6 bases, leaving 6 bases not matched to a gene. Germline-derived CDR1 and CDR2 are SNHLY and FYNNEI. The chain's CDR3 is CASSKLAGGLDTQYF. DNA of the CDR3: TGTGCCAGCAGTAAGCTAGCGGGGGGGCTCGATACGCAGTATTTT.

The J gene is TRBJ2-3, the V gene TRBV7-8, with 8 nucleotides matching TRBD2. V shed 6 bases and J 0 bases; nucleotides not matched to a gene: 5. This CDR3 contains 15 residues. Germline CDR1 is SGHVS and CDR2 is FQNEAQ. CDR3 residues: CASRIGGVSTDTQYF. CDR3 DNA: TGTGCCAGCAGAATCGGGGGGGTTAGCACAGATACGCAGTATTTT.

The CDR3 protein is CASSRDGSYEQYF. CDR3 bases: TGTGCCAGCAGTCGGGACGGGTCCTACGAGCAGTACTTC. J is TRBJ2-7 and V is TRBV27; perhaps D is TRBD1 or TRBD2 (5 bases each). V was pared by 5 bases and J by 1 base, with 9 bases between. The V gene's germline CDR1 is MNHEY and CDR2 SMNVEV (reference sequence). There are 13 residues in the CDR3.

CDR3 loop: CSARGGEKLFF. The CDR3 DNA reads TGCAGTGCTAGAGGGGGGGAAAAACTGTTTTTT. The chain couples TRBV20-1 to TRBJ1-4, with a possible D match to TRBD1 (5 bases). The length of the CDR3 is 11 residues. Looked up from germline, CDR1 is DFQATT and CDR2 is SNEGSKA (reference sequence). Trimming shortened V by 1 base and J by 8 bases, and 5 bases separated the two germline ends.

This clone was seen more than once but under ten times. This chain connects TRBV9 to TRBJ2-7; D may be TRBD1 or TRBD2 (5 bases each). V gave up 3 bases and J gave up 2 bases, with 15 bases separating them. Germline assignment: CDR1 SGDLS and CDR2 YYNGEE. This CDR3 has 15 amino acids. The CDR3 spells CASSAGDGAAYEQYF. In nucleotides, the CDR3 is TGTGCCAGCAGCGCCGGGGACGGCGCGGCCTACGAGCAGTACTTC.

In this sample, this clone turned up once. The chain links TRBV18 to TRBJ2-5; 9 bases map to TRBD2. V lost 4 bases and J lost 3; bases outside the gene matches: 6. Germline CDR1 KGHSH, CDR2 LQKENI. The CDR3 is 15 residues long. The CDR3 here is CASSLLAGGKETQYF. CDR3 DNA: TGTGCCAGCTCACTGCTCGCGGGAGGGAAAGAGACCCAGTACTTC. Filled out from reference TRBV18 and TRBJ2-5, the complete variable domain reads NAGVMQNPRHLVRRRGQEARLRCSPMKGHSHVYWYRQLPEEGLKFMVYLQKENIIDESGMPKERFSAEFPKEGPSILRIQQVVRGDSAAYFCASSLLAGGKETQYFGPGTRLLVL.

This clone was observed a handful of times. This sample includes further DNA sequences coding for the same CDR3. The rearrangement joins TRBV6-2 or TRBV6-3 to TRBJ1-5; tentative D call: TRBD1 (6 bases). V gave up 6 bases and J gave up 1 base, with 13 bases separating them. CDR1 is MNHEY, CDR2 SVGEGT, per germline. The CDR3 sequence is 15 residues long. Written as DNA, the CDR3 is TGTGCCAGCAGCTCGTACAGGGAGAGCAATCAGCCCCAGCATTTT. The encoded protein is CASSSYRESNQPQHF.

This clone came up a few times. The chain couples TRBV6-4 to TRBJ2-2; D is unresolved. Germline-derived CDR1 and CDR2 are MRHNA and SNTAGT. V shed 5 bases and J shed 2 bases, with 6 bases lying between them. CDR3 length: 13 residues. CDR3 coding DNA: TGTGCCAGCAGTTGGACCAACACCGGGGAGCTGTTTTTT. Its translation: CASSWTNTGELFF.

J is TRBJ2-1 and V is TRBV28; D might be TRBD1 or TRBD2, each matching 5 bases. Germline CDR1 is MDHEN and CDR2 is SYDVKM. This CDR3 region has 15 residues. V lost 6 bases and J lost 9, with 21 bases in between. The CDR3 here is CASRTRGDAVGEQFF. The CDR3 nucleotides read TGTGCCAGCAGGACCAGAGGGGATGCCGTGGGTGAGCAGTTCTTC. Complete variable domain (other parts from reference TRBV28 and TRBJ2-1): DVKVTQSSRYLVKRTGEKVFLECVQDMDHENMFWYRQDPGLGLRLIYFSYDVKMKEKGDIPEGYSVSREKKERFSLILESASTNQTSMYLCASRTRGDAVGEQFFGPGTRLTVL.

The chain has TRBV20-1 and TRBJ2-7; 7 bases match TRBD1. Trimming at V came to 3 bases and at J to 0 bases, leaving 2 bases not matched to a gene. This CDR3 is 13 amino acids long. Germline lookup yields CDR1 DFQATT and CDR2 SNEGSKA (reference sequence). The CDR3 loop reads CSASRDSSYEQYF. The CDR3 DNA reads TGCAGTGCTAGTAGGGACAGCTCCTACGAGCAGTACTTC.

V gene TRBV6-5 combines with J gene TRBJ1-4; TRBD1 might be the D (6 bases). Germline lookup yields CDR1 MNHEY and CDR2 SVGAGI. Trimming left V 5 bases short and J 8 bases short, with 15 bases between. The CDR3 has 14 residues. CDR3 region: CASSKGQGGEKLFF. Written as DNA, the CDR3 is TGTGCCAGCAGTAAGGGACAAGGAGGCGAAAAACTGTTTTTT.